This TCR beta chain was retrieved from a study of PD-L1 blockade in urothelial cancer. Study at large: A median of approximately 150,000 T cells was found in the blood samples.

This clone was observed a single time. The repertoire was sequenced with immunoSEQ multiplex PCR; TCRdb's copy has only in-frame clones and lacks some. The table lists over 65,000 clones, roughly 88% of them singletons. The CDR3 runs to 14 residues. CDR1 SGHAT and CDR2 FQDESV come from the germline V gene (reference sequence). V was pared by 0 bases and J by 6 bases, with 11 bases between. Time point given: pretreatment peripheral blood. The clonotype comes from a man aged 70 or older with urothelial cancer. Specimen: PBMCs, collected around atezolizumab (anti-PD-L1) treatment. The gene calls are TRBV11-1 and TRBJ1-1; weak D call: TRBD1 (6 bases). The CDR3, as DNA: TGTGCCAGCAGCTTAGCAAGGGGGTTCGCTGAAGCTTTCTTT. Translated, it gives CASSLARGFAEAFF.